This TCR beta chain was found in a study of blood T cell repertoires in COVID-19. Profiled with immunoSEQ multiplex PCR; TCRdb holds only in-frame clones, not every one. The data show about 150,000 clones, with 70% to 90% seen just once and about 2.4% held by the top ten. CDR1 is SGHDT and CDR2 is YYEEEE in the germline V gene. The CDR3 spans 15 residues. Trimming left V 0 bases short and J 4 bases short, with 13 bases between. The clonotype comes from a woman in her 70s with acute or convalescent COVID-19. The V call is TRBV5-6, the J call TRBJ2-5; D perhaps matches TRBD2 (5 bases). The sequencing input was peripheral blood. CDR3 sequence (DNA): TGTGCCAGCAGCTTGGCCGGAACAAGCGGAGAGACCCAGTACTTC. Residues: CASSLAGTSGETQYF.